This is a list of T cell receptor beta chains from one sample in a study of human T cells and chemical hapten exposure. TCRdb itself ran the RACE reads through MiXCR, one entry per CDR3 protein. Here the sample spans fewer than 500,000 distinct CDR3 sequences, nearly 5% being singletons. The sample here was whole blood, taken in connection with sensitization to the hapten diphenylcyclopropenone (DPC). The receptors here all came from a woman in her 50s with alopecia areata. Some clones in this sample may be carry-over from other donors' samples. Both conserved end residues are part of each CDR3. The order of the fields is clone size, J gene, V gene, D gene, CDR3 DNA, CDR3 protein. A D gene is named only where the DNA matches it firmly. Rows give clone size only sometimes, using once, few, many, or a class for an expanded clone.

size: .
J: TRBJ1-1
V: TRBV30
D: TRBD1
DNA: TGTGCCTGGACCCAGGGGGTTAACCCCCGTCCCTTCTTT
CDR3: CAWTQGVNPRPFF

size: few
J: TRBJ1-4
V: TRBV7-8
D: TRBD1
DNA: TGTGCCAGCAGCCCCACGACAGGGCTCACGACGGGAGGGTTTTTT
CDR3: CASSPTTGLTTGGFF

size: many
J: TRBJ1-1
V: TRBV6-5
D: .
DNA: TGTGCCAGCAGTTCCGCGCCAGGGAGCAAAACTGAAGCTTTCTTT
CDR3: CASSSAPGSKTEAFF

size: many
J: TRBJ2-3
V: TRBV5-1
D: TRBD2
DNA: TGCGCCAGCAGCTTTCTAGCGGGGGCCGCTAGCACAGATACGCAGTATTTT
CDR3: CASSFLAGAASTDTQYF

size: many
J: TRBJ1-4
V: TRBV10-2
D: .
DNA: TGCGCCAGCAGTGATGGAGGTGAAAAACTGTTTTTT
CDR3: CASSDGGEKLFF

size: many
J: TRBJ2-1
V: TRBV7-7
D: TRBD2
DNA: TGTGCCAGCAGCTTAGAGAGTAGCGGGAGGGAGCAGTTCTTC
CDR3: CASSLESSGREQFF

size: few
J: TRBJ2-3
V: TRBV7-2
D: .
DNA: TGTGCCAGCAGCCCCCCAGCGGGTGACACAGATACGCAGTATTTT
CDR3: CASSPPAGDTDTQYF

size: many
J: TRBJ1-1
V: TRBV27
D: .
DNA: TGTGCCAGCAGTTCAACCGGCAGGGCTTTCTTT
CDR3: CASSSTGRAFF

size: .
J: TRBJ1-4
V: TRBV2
D: .
DNA: TGTGCCAGCAGGAGGGCGGCTAATGAAAAACTGTTTTTT
CDR3: CASRRAANEKLFF

size: few
J: TRBJ2-6
V: TRBV7-9
D: TRBD1
DNA: TGTGCCAGCGGGGGACAGCCTCCTTCCTCTGGGGCCAACGTCCTGACTTTC
CDR3: CASGGQPPSSGANVLTF

size: many
J: TRBJ2-7
V: TRBV9
D: .
DNA: TGTGCCAGCAGCGTACTGGGCACCACCTACGAGCAGTACTTC
CDR3: CASSVLGTTYEQYF

size: many
J: TRBJ1-1
V: TRBV15
D: TRBD1
DNA: TGTGCCACCAGCAGCCTAGGACAGGGGACTGAAGCTTTCTTT
CDR3: CATSSLGQGTEAFF

size: .
J: TRBJ1-1
V: TRBV10-3
D: TRBD1
DNA: TGTGCCATCAGAACCGACAGGGGCACTGAAGCTTTCTTT
CDR3: CAIRTDRGTEAFF

size: .
J: TRBJ2-7
V: TRBV7-9
D: .
DNA: TGTGCCAGCAGCCTCGACTACATGGACCACGAGCAGTACTTC
CDR3: CASSLDYMDHEQYF

size: many
J: TRBJ2-4
V: TRBV7-9
D: .
DNA: TGTGCCAGCAGCCCTGTGGGACTCCCAGCCAAAAACATTCAGTACTTC
CDR3: CASSPVGLPAKNIQYF

size: few
J: TRBJ2-7
V: TRBV20-1
D: .
DNA: TGCAGTGCTAGAGAGAGCTCCGAGCAGTACTTC
CDR3: CSARESSEQYF

size: few
J: TRBJ1-5
V: TRBV7-2
D: .
DNA: TGTGCCAGCAGCTCCGGTGGGCCCCAGCATTTT
CDR3: CASSSGGPQHF

size: many
J: TRBJ2-7
V: TRBV7-9
D: TRBD1
DNA: TGTGCCAGCAGCCAACCCGGGACAGGGAGGGAGCAGTACTTC
CDR3: CASSQPGTGREQYF

size: many
J: TRBJ2-1
V: TRBV20-1
D: TRBD2
DNA: TGCAGTGCTAGAGCTAGCGGGAGGGCCGGAGAGCAGTTCTTC
CDR3: CSARASGRAGEQFF

size: .
J: TRBJ1-1
V: TRBV12-5
D: .
DNA: TGTGCTAGTGCCCCGGGGAGGGCTCGGACTGAAGCTTTCTTT
CDR3: CASAPGRARTEAFF